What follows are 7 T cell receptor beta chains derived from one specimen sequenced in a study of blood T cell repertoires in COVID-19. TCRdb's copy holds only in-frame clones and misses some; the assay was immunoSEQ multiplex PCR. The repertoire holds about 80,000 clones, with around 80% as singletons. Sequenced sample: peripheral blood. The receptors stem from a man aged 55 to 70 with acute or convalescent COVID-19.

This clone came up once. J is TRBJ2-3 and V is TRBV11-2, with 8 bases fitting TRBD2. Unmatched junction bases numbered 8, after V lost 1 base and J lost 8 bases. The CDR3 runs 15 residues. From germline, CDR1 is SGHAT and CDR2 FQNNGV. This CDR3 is CASSLAVAGRGTQYF. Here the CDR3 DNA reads TGTGCCAGCAGCTTAGCGGTAGCCGGGAGGGGTACGCAGTATTTT.

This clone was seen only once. This CDR3 reads CASSPRAGRDTEAFF. CDR3 sequence (DNA): TGTGCCAGCTCACCACGAGCCGGGCGGGACACTGAAGCTTTCTTT. V usage is TRBV18 and J usage is TRBJ1-1, with D unclear. Germline V gives CDR1 KGHSH, CDR2 LQKENI. The CDR3 is made up of 15 amino acids. V was shortened by 1 base and J by 3 bases, with 12 bases between the two germline ends.

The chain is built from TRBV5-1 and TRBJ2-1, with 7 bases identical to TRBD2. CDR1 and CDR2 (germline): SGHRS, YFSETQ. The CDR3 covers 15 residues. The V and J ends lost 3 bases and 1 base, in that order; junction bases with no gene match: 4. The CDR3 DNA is TGCGCCAGCAGCTCTGGCGGGAGTTCCTACAATGAGCAGTTCTTC. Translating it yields CASSSGGSSYNEQFF.

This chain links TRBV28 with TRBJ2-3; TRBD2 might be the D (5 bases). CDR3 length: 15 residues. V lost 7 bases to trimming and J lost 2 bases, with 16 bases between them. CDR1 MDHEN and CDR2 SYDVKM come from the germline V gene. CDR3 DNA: TGTGCCAGCACCCGAGGAGGACCCATCACAGATACGCAGTATTTT. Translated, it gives CASTRGGPITDTQYF. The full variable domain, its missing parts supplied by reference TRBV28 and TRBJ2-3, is DVKVTQSSRYLVKRTGEKVFLECVQDMDHENMFWYRQDPGLGLRLIYFSYDVKMKEKGDIPEGYSVSREKKERFSLILESASTNQTSMYLCASTRGGPITDTQYFGPGTRLTVL.

Here the CDR3 reads CASSLSWGDTEAFF. In DNA, the CDR3 is TGTGCCAGCAGCTTAAGTTGGGGAGATACTGAAGCTTTCTTT. The rearrangement joins TRBV11-2 to TRBJ1-1; D call uncertain. The CDR3 contains 14 residues. Germline V CDR1 and CDR2: SGHAT, FQNNGV. Trimming cost V 2 bases and J 5 bases, with 12 bases left between them.

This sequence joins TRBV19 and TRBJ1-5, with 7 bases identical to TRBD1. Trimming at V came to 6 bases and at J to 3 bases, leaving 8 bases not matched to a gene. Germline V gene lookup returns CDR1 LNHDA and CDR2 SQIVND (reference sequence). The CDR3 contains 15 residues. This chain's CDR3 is CASRGQTGDNQPQHF. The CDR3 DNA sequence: TGTGCCAGTAGGGGACAGACGGGGGACAATCAGCCCCAGCATTTT.

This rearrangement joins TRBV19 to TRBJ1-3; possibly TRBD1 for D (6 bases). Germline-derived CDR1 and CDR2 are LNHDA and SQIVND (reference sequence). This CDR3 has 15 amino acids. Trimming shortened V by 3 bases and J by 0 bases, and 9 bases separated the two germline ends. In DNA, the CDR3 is TGTGCCAGTAGTATCAGGGGAAGCTCTGGAAACACCATATATTTT. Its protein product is CASSIRGSSGNTIYF.